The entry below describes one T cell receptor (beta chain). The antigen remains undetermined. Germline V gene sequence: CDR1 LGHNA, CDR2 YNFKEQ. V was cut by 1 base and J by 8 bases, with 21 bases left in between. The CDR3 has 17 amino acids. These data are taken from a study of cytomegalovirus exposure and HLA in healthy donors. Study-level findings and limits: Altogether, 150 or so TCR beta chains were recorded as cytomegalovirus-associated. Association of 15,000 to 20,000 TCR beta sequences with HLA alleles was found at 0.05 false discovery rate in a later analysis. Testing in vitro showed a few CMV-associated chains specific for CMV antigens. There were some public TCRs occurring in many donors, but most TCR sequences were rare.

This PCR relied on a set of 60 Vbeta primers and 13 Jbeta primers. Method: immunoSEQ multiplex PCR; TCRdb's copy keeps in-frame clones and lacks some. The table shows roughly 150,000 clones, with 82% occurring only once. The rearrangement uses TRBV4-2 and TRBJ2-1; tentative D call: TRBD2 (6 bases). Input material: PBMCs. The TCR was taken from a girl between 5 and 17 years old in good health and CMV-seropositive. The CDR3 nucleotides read TGTGCCAGCAGCCAAGCGGGTGGGCCGACTAGAGGCGATGAGCAGTTCTTC. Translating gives CASSQAGGPTRGDEQFF.